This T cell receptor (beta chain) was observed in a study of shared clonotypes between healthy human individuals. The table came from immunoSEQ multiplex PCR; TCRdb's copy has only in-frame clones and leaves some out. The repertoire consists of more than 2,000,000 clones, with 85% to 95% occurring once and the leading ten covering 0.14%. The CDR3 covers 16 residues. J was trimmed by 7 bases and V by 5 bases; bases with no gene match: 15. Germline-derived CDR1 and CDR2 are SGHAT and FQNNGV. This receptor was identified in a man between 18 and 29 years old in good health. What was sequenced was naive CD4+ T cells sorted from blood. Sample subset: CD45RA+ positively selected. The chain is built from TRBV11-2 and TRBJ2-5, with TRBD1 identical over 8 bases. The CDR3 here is CASSLLNRGTIRTQYF. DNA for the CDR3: TGTGCCAGCAGCCTCCTCAACAGGGGGACCATTCGGACCCAGTACTTC.